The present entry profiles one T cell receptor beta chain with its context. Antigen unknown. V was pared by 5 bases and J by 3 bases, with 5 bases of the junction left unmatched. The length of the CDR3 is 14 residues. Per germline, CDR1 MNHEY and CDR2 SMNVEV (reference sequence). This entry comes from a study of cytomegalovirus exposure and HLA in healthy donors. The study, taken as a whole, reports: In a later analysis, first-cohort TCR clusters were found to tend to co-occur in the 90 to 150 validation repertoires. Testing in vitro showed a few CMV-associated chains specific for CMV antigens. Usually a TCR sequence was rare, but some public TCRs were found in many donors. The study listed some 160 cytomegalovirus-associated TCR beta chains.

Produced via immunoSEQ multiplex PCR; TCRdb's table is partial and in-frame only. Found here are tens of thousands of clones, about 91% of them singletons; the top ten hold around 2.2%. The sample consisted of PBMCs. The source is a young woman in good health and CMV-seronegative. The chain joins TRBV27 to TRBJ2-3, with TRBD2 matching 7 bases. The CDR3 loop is CASSIGLGTDTQYF. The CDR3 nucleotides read TGTGCCAGCAGTATCGGACTAGGAACAGATACGCAGTATTTT.